The 9 T cell receptor beta chains in this list originate from one sample, sequenced in a study of blood T cell repertoires in COVID-19. Clones were sequenced by immunoSEQ multiplex PCR, and TCRdb holds only the in-frame ones, with some missing. The sample holds about 140,000 clones; about 76% are singletons and the top ten take around 8.5%. The material sequenced was peripheral blood. These receptors all stem from a human donor in a cohort sampled during active COVID-19.

The rearrangement joins TRBV7-2 to TRBJ2-1, with 9 bases matching TRBD1. J lost 7 bases, V lost 3 bases, and 10 bases had no gene match. There are 16 residues in the CDR3. CDR1 SGHTA and CDR2 FQGNSA come from the germline V gene. The CDR3 sequence: CASSFRQGQGWNEQFF. The CDR3 nucleotides are TGTGCCAGCAGCTTTAGACAAGGACAGGGGTGGAATGAGCAGTTCTTC.

V is TRBV5-5 and J is TRBJ2-7; 8 nucleotides agree with TRBD1. Germline V CDR1 and CDR2: SGHKS, YYEKEE (reference sequence). The CDR3 is made up of 15 amino acids. V was clipped by 0 bases and J by 3 bases; unmatched bases: 5. The CDR3 here is CASSLGVGTGYEQYF. CDR3 nucleotide sequence: TGTGCCAGCAGCTTGGGAGTGGGGACAGGCTACGAGCAGTACTTC. Supplemented by reference TRBV5-5 and TRBJ2-7, the full variable domain reads DAGVTQSPTHLIKTRGQQVTLRCSPISGHKSVSWYQQVLGQGPQFIFQYYEKEERGRGNFPDRFSARQFPNYSSELNVNALLLGDSALYLCASSLGVGTGYEQYFGPGTRLTVT.

The chain employs TRBV19 and TRBJ2-1; TRBD1 matches 9 bases. The length of the CDR3 is 16 residues. Per the germline V gene, CDR1 is LNHDA and CDR2 is SQIVND (reference sequence). Losses at the gene ends were 1 base for V and 2 bases for J; bases not matched to a gene: 3. CDR3 sequence reads: CASSIGGTGPYNEQFF. In DNA, the CDR3 is TGTGCCAGTAGTATAGGAGGGACAGGGCCCTACAATGAGCAGTTCTTC.

The J gene is TRBJ1-3, the V gene TRBV6-6; 7 bases align to TRBD1. V was pared by 2 bases and J by 3 bases, with 7 bases of the junction left unmatched. Looked up from germline, CDR1 is MNHNY and CDR2 is SVGAGI (reference sequence). The CDR3 spans 16 residues. Written as DNA, the CDR3 is TGTGCCAGCAGTTACCCAGGACAGGCTGGTGGAAACACCATATATTTT. It codes for CASSYPGQAGGNTIYF.

The CDR3 sequence is CASSLAYLGLYEQYF. The DNA of the CDR3 is TGTGCCAGCAGCTTGGCTTATTTGGGCCTCTACGAGCAGTACTTC. The chain carries TRBV28 and TRBJ2-7, with D uncertain. Germline loops: CDR1 MDHEN, CDR2 SYDVKM. V was shortened by 6 bases and J by 3 bases, with 18 bases between the two germline ends. This CDR3 is 15 amino acids long.

This sequence joins TRBV7-3 and TRBJ1-5; maybe TRBD1 (6 bases). Trimming took 2 bases from V and 6 from J, leaving 11 bases between them. This CDR3 comprises 14 residues. The germline gives CDR1 SGHTA, CDR2 FQGTGA. The CDR3 sequence: CASSLSGDGQPQHF. DNA of the CDR3: TGTGCCAGCAGCTTATCAGGGGACGGTCAGCCCCAGCATTTT.

This chain joins TRBV29-1 and TRBJ2-7, with 8 bases matching TRBD1. Germline V lookup: CDR1 SQVTM, CDR2 ANQGSEA. The CDR3 spans 13 residues. With 6 bases clipped from V and 7 bases from J, the junction kept 11 bases outside the gene matches. This CDR3 is CSVGKTGAREQYF. CDR3 DNA: TGCAGCGTCGGCAAGACAGGGGCGCGAGAGCAGTACTTC.

V is TRBV2 and J is TRBJ2-5; 7 nucleotides line up with TRBD1. Germline values: CDR1 SNHLY, CDR2 FYNNEI. J lost 4 bases, V lost 6 bases, and 8 bases had no gene match. This CDR3 has 14 amino acids. Written as DNA, the CDR3 is TGTGCCAGCAGGCCGACAGGGCCCCCAGAGACCCAGTACTTC. Residues: CASRPTGPPETQYF.

This chain uses TRBV18 with TRBJ1-2, with 9 positions matching TRBD1. Germline V gene sequence: CDR1 KGHSH, CDR2 LQKENI. This CDR3 spans 14 amino acids. The V gene end was trimmed by 3 bases and the J gene end by 4 bases; junction bases not matched to a gene: 3. CDR3 in amino acids: CASSPTGGSYGYTF. CDR3 coding DNA: TGTGCCAGCTCACCGACAGGGGGTAGCTATGGCTACACCTTC.